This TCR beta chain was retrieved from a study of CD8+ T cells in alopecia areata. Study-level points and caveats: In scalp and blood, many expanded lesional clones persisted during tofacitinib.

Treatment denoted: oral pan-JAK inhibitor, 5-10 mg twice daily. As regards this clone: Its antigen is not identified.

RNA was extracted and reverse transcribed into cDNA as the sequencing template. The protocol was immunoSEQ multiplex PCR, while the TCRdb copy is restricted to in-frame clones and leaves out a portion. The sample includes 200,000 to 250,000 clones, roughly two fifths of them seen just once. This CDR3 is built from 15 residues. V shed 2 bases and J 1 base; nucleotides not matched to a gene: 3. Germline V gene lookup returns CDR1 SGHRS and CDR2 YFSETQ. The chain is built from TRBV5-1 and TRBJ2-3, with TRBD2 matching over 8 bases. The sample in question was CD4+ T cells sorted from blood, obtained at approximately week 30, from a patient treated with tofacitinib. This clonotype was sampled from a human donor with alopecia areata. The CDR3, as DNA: TGCGCCAGCAGCTTCGCGGGAGGTGGCACAGATACGCAGTATTTT. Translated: CASSFAGGGTDTQYF.